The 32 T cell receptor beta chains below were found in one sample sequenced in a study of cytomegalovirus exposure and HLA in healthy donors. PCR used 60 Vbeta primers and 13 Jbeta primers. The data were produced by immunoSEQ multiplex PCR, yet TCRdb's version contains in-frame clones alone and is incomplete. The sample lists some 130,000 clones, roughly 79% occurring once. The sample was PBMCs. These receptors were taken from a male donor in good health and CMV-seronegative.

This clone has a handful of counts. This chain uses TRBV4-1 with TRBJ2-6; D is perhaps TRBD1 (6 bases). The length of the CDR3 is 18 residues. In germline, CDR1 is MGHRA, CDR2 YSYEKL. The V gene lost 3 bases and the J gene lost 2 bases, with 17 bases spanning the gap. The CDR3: CASSHPGRGSTGANVLTF. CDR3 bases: TGCGCCAGCAGCCATCCTGGCAGGGGCTCTACTGGGGCCAACGTCCTGACTTTC.

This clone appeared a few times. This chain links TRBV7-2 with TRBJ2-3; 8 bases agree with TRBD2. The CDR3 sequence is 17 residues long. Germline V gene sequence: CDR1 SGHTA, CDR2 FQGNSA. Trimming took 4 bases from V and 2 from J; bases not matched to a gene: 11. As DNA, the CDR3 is TGTGCCAGCAGCTCCACTTACCTAGCGGGTCTCACAGATACGCAGTATTTT. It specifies CASSSTYLAGLTDTQYF.

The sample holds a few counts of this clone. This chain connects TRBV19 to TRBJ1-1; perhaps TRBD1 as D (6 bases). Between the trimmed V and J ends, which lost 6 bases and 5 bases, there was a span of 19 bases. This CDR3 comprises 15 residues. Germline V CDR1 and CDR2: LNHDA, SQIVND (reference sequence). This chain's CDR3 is CASSPEHRVLTEAFF. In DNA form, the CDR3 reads TGTGCCAGTAGCCCAGAACACAGGGTCCTGACTGAAGCTTTCTTT.

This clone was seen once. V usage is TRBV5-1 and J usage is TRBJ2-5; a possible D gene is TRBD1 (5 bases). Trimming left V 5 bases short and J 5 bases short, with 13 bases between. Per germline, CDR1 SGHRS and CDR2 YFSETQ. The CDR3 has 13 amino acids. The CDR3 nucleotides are TGCGCCAGCAGAAATCAGGGCGCTGAGACCCAGTACTTC. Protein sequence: CASRNQGAETQYF.

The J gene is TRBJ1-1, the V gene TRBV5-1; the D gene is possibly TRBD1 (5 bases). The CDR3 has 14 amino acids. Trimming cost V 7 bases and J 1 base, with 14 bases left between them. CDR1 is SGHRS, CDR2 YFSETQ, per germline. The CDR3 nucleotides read TGCGCCAGCCATGAGACAGCGCGGAACACTGAAGCTTTCTTT. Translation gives CASHETARNTEAFF.

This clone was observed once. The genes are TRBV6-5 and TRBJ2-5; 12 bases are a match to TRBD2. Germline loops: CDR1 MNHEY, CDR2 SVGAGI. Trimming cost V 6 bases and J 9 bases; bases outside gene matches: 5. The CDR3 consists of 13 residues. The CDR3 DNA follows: TGTGCCAGCAGCCGGACTAGCGGGGTGCCCCAGTACTTC. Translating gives CASSRTSGVPQYF.

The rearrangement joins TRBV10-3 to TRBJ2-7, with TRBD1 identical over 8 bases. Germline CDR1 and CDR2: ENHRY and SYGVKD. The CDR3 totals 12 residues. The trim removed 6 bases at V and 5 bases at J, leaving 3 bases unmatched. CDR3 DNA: TGTGCCATCAGGGACAGGGACAACGAGCAGTACTTC. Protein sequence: CAIRDRDNEQYF.

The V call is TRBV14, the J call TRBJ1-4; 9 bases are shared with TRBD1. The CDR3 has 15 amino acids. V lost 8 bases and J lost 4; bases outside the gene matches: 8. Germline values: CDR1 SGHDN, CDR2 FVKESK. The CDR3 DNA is TGTGCCAGCTTTACGACAGGGGGTAGTAATGAAAAACTGTTTTTT. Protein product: CASFTTGGSNEKLFF.

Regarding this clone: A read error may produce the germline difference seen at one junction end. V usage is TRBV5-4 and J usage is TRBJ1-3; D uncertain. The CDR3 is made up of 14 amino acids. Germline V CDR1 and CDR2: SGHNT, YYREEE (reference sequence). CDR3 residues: CASRLDLDGNTIYF. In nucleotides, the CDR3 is TGTGCCAGCAGATTGGACTTAGATGGAAACACCATATATTTT.

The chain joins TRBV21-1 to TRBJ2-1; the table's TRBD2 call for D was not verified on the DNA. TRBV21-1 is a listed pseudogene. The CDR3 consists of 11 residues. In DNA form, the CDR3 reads TGTGCCAGCAGCGTCTGCAATGAGCAGTTCTTC. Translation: CASSVCNEQFF.

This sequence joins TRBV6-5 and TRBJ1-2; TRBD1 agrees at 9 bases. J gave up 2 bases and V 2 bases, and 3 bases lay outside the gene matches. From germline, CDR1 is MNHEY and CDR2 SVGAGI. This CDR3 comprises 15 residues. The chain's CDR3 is CASSYTGTGNYGYTF. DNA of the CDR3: TGTGCCAGCAGTTACACCGGGACAGGGAACTATGGCTACACCTTC.

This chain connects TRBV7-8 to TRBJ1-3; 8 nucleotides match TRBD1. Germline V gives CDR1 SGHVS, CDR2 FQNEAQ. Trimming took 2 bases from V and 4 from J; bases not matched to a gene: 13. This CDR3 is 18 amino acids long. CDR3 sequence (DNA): TGTGCCAGCAGCTTAAATTTACCGAGACAGGGGCGAGGAAACACCATATATTTT. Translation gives CASSLNLPRQGRGNTIYF.

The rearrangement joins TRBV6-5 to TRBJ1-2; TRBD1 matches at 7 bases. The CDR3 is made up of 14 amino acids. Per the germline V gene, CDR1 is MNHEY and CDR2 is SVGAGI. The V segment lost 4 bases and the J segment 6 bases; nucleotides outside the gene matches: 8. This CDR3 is CASSFSGQVDGYTF. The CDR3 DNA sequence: TGTGCCAGCAGTTTTTCAGGACAGGTGGATGGCTACACCTTC.

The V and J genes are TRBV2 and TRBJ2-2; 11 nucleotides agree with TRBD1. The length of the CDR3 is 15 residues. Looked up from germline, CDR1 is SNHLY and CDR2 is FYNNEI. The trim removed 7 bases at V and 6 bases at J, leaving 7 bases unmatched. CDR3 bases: TGTGCCAGCAACCCGGACAGGGGGCGCTCCGGGGAGCTGTTTTTT. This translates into CASNPDRGRSGELFF. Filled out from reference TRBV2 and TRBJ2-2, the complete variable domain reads EPEVTQTPSHQVTQMGQEVILRCVPISNHLYFYWYRQILGQKVEFLVSFYNNEISEKSEIFDDQFSVERPDGSNFTLKIRSTKLEDSAMYFCASNPDRGRSGELFFGEGSRLTVL.

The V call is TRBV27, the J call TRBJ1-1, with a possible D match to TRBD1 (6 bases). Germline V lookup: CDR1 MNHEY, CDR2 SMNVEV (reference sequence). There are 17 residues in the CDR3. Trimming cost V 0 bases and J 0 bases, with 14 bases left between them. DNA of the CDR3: TGTGCCAGCAGTTTATCAGCGGGGGCCCCCATGAACACTGAAGCTTTCTTT. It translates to CASSLSAGAPMNTEAFF.

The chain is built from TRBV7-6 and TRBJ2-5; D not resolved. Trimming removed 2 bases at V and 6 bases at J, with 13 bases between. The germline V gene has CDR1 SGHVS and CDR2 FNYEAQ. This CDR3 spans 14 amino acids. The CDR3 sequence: CASSLSVGKQTQYF. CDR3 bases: TGTGCCAGCAGCTTAAGCGTCGGCAAGCAGACCCAGTACTTC.

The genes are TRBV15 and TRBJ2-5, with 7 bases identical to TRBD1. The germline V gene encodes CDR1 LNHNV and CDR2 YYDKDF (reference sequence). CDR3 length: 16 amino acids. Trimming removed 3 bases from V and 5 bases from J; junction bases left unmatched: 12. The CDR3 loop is CATSRGQIRAGETQYF. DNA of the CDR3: TGTGCCACCAGCAGGGGACAGATCCGGGCCGGGGAGACCCAGTACTTC.

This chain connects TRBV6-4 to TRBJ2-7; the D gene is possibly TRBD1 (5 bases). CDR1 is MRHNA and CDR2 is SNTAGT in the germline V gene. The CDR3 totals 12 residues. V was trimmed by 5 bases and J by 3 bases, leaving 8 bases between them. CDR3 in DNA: TGTGCCAGCAGTCGGCAGGGCTACGAGCAGTACTTC. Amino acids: CASSRQGYEQYF.

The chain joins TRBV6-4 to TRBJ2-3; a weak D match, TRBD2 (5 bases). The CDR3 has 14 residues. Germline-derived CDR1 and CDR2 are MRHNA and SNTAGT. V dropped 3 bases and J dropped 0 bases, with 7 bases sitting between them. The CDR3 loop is CASSETTSTDTQYF. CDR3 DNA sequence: TGTGCCAGCAGTGAGACTACTAGCACAGATACGCAGTATTTT.

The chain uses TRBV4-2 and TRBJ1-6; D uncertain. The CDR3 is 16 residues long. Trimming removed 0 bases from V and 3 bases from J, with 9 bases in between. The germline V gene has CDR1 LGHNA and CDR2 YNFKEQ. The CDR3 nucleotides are TGTGCCAGCAGCCAAGAAAGCTCCCGCTATAATTCACCCCTCCACTTT. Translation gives CASSQESSRYNSPLHF.

The CDR3 spells CASSLGGQGYEQYF. The CDR3 DNA follows: TGCGCCAGCAGCTTGGGAGGACAGGGCTACGAGCAGTACTTC. V and J are TRBV5-1 and TRBJ2-7; 8 positions agree with TRBD1. Germline loops: CDR1 SGHRS, CDR2 YFSETQ. With V trimmed by 0 bases and J by 3 bases, 2 bases remained unmatched. This CDR3 spans 14 amino acids.

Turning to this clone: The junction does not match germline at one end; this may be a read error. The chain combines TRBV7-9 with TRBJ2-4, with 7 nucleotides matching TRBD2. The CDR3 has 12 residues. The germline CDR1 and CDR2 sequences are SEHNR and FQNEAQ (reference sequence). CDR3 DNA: TGTTCCAGCAGCCTGGGGGGGGACATTCAGTACTTC. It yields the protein CSSSLGGDIQYF.

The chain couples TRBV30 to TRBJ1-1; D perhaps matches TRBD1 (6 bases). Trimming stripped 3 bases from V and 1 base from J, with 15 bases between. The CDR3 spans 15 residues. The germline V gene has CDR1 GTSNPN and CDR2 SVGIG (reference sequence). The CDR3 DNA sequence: TGTGCCTGGAGCGCTCTACAGGGTTGGAACACTGAAGCTTTCTTT. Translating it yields CAWSALQGWNTEAFF.

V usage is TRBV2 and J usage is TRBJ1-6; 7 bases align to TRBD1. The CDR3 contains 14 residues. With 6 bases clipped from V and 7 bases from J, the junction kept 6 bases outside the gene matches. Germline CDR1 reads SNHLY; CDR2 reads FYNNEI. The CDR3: CASSSQGSNSPLHF. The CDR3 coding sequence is TGTGCCAGCAGCTCACAGGGGTCGAATTCACCCCTCCACTTT.

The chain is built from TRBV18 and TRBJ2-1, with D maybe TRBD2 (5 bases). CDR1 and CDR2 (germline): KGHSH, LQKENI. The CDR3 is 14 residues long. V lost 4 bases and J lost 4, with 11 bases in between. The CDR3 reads CASSLGSVYNEQFF. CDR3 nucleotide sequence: TGTGCCAGCTCACTTGGGAGCGTTTACAATGAGCAGTTCTTC.

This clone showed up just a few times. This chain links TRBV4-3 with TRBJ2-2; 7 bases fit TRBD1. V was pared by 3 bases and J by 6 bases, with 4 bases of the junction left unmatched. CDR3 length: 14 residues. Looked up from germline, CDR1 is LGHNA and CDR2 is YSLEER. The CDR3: CASSQRQGAGELFF. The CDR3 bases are TGCGCCAGCAGCCAGAGACAGGGTGCCGGGGAGCTGTTTTTT.

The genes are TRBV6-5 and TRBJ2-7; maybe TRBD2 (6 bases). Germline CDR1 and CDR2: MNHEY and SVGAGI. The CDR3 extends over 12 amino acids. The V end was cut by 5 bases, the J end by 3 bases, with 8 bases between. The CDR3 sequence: CASSRGIYEQYF. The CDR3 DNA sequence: TGTGCCAGCAGTCGCGGGATCTACGAGCAGTACTTC.

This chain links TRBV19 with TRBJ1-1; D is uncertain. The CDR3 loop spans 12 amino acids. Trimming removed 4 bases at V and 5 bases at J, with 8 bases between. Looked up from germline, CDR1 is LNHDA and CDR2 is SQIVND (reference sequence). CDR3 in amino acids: CASSTWLTEAFF. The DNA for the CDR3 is TGTGCCAGTAGTACGTGGCTGACTGAAGCTTTCTTT.

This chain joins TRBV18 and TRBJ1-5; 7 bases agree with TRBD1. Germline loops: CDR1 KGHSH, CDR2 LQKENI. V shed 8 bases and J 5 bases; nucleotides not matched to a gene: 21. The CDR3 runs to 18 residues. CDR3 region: CASRRRQGRPLSDQPQHF. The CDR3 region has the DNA TGTGCCAGCCGACGCAGACAGGGAAGACCCCTGTCCGATCAGCCCCAGCATTTT. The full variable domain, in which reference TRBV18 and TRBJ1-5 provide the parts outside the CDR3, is NAGVMQNPRHLVRRRGQEARLRCSPMKGHSHVYWYRQLPEEGLKFMVYLQKENIIDESGMPKERFSAEFPKEGPSILRIQQVVRGDSAAYFCASRRRQGRPLSDQPQHFGDGTRLSIL.

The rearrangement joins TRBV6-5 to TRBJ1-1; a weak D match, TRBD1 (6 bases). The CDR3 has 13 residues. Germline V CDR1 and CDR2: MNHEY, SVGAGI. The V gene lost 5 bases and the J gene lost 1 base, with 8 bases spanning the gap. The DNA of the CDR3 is TGTGCCAGCAGTAAACAGGGGAACACTGAAGCTTTCTTT. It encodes CASSKQGNTEAFF.

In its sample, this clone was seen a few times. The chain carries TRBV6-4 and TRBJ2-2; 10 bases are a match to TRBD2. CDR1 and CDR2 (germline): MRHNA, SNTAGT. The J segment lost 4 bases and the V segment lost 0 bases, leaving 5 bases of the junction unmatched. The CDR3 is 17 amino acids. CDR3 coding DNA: TGTGCCAGCAGTGACTCTAGCGGGGGGCCGTCCACCGGGGAGCTGTTTTTT. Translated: CASSDSSGGPSTGELFF.

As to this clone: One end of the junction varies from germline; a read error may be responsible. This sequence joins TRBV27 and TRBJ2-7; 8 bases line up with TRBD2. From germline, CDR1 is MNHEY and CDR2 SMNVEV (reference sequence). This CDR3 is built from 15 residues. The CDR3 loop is CASRLFSGVSYEQYF. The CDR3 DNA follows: TGTGCCAGCCGTTTATTTAGCGGGGTCTCCTACGAGCAGTACTTC.